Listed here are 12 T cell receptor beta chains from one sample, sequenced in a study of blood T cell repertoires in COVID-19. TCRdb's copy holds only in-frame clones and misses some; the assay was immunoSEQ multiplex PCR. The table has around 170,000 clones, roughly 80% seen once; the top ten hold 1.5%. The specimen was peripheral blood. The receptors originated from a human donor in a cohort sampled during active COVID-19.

In DNA form, the CDR3 reads TGTGCCAGTAGTAGGGGGCGACTCTCCTATGGCTACACCTTC. Translated: CASSRGRLSYGYTF. V usage is TRBV19 and J usage is TRBJ1-2; D is perhaps TRBD1 (6 bases). CDR3 size: 14 residues. Trimming cost V 4 bases and J 4 bases, with 13 bases left between them. CDR1 LNHDA and CDR2 SQIVND come from the germline V gene (reference sequence).

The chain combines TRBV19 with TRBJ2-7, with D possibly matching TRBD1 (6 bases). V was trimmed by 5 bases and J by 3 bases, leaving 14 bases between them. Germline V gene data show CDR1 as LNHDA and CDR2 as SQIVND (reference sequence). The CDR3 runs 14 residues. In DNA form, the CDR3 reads TGTGCCAGTAGTTCCGCCGGGGACAACTACGAGCAGTACTTC. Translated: CASSSAGDNYEQYF.

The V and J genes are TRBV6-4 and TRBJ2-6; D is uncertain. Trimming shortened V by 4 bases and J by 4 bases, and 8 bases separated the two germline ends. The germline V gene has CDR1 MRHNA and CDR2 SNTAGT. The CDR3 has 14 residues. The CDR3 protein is CASSAGSGANVLTF. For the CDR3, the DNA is TGTGCCAGCAGTGCAGGCTCCGGGGCCAACGTCCTGACTTTC.

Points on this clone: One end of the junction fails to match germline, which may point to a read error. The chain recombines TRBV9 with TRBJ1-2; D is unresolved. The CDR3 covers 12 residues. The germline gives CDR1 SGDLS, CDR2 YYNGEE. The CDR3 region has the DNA TGTGCCAGCAGCGTAGCTAATTATGGCTACACCTTC. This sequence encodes CASSVANYGYTF. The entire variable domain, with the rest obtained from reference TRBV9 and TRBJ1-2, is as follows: DSGVTQTPKHLITATGQRVTLRCSPRSGDLSVYWYQQSLDQGLQFLIQYYNGEERAKGNILERFSAQQFPDLHSELNLSSLELGDSALYFCASSVANYGYTFGSGTRLTVV.

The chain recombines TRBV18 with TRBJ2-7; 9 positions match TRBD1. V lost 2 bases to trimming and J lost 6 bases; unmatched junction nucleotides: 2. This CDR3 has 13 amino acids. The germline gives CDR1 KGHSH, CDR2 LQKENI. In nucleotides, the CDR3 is TGTGCCAGCTCACCAGCGGACAGGGGCGAGCAGTACTTC. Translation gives CASSPADRGEQYF.

This CDR3 is CSASGTSGGTDTQYF. The CDR3 DNA is TGCAGTGCTAGTGGGACTAGCGGTGGCACAGATACGCAGTATTTT. This sequence joins TRBV20-1 and TRBJ2-3, with TRBD2 matching over 11 bases. The CDR3 consists of 15 residues. After removal of 3 bases from V and 1 base from J, the junction contained 3 bases not matched to a gene. Germline-derived CDR1 and CDR2 are DFQATT and SNEGSKA (reference sequence).

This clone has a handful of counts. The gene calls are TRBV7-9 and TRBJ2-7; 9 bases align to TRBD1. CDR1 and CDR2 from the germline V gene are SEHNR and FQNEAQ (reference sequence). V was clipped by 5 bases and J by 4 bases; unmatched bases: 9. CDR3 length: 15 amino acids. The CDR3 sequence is CASSPSQDRGYEQYF. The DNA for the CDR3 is TGTGCCAGCAGCCCTAGTCAAGACAGGGGGTACGAGCAGTACTTC.

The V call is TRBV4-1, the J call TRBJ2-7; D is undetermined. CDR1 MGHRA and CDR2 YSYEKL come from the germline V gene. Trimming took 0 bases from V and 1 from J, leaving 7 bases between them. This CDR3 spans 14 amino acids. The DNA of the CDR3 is TGCGCCAGCAGCCAAGATTCCAGATCCTACGAGCAGTACTTC. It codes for CASSQDSRSYEQYF.

The CDR3 DNA reads TGTGCCACCCTAGTCGCGGGACAGGGGCCAGATACGCAGTATTTT. Encoded protein: CATLVAGQGPDTQYF. This sequence joins TRBV19 and TRBJ2-3; 10 bases map to TRBD1. CDR1 LNHDA and CDR2 SQIVND come from the germline V gene (reference sequence). There are 15 residues in the CDR3. V lost 10 bases, J lost 4 bases, and 11 bases stayed unmatched.

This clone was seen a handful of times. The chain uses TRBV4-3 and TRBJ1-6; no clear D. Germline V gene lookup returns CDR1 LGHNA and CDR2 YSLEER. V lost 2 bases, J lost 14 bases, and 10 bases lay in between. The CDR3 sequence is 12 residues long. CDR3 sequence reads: CASSQTGMALHF. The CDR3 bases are TGCGCCAGCAGCCAAACGGGGATGGCCCTCCACTTT.

The CDR3 region has the DNA TGTGCCAGCAGCCAACGACCCAGGGCCGAGGAGACCCAGTACTTC. Amino acids: CASSQRPRAEETQYF. V is TRBV7-9 and J is TRBJ2-5; D possibly corresponds to TRBD1 (5 bases). This CDR3 is built from 15 residues. Trimming took 5 bases from V and 5 from J, leaving 18 bases between them. The germline CDR1 and CDR2 sequences are SEHNR and FQNEAQ (reference sequence). Together with reference TRBV7-9 and TRBJ2-5, the CDR3 gives the full variable domain: DTGVSQNPRHKITKRGQNVTFRCDPISEHNRLYWYRQTLGQGPEFLTYFQNEAQLEKSRLLSDRFSAERPKGSFSTLEIQRTEQGDSAMYLCASSQRPRAEETQYFGPGTRLLVL.

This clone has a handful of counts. CDR3 sequence reads: CASSLRVEGPNSYEQYF. The DNA for the CDR3 is TGTGCCAGCAGCTTAAGGGTCGAGGGTCCCAACTCCTACGAGCAGTACTTC. The V call is TRBV7-6, the J call TRBJ2-7; perhaps TRBD2 as D (5 bases). V lost 2 bases and J 0 bases, leaving 17 bases between the germline ends. Per the germline V gene, CDR1 is SGHVS and CDR2 is FNYEAQ. The CDR3 extends over 17 amino acids.